Sequencing of this T cell receptor beta chain was carried out in a study of OX40 agonist ivuxolimab in advanced cancers. Study information: Head and neck, renal cell, melanoma or hepatocellular carcinoma were the cancers that dose-escalation patients had. Among those treated, three patients had partial responses, one with hepatocellular carcinoma and two with cutaneous melanoma. Study-wide points: In a subset of nonresponders, normalized T-cell clonal expansion was also low.

CDR3 length equals 15 residues. Germline CDR1 is SGDLS and CDR2 is YYNGEE. V was cut by 0 bases and J by 3 bases, with 10 bases left in between. Assay: immunoSEQ multiplex PCR; the TCRdb copy retains only in-frame clones and omits some. The table shows roughly 50,000 clones, with 70% to 90% occurring only once. With regard to this clone: Its antigen is currently unknown.

The chain recombines TRBV9 with TRBJ1-5; D is possibly TRBD1 (5 bases). The source is an adult with an advanced solid tumor such as melanoma, head and neck, liver or kidney cancer. The sequenced sample was CD4+ or CD8+ T cells sorted from blood, obtained in a trial of the OX40 agonist ivuxolimab. CDR3 bases: TGTGCCAGCAGCGTAGATGGGGGTTACAATCAGCCCCAGCATTTT. It codes for CASSVDGGYNQPQHF.